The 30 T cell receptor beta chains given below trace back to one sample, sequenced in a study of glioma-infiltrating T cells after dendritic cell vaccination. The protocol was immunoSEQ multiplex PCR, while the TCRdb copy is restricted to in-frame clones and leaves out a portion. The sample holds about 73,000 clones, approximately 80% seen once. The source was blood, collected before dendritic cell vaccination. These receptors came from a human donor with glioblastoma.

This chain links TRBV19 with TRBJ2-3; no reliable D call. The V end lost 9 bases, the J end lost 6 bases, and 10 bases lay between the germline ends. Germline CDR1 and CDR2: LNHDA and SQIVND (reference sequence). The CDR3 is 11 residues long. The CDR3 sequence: CASSRRDTQYF. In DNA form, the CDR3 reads TGTGCCAGCTCCCGTCGGGATACGCAGTATTTT.

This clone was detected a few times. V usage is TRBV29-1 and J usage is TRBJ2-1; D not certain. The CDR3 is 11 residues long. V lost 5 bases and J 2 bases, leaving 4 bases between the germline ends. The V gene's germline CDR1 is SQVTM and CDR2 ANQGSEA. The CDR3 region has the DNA TGCAGCGTTATAGCCTACAATGAGCAGTTCTTC. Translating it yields CSVIAYNEQFF.

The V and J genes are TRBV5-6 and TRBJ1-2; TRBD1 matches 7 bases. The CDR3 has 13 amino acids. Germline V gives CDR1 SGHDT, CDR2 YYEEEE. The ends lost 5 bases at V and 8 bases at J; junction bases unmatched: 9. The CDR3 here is CASRRGQSEGYTF. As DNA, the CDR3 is TGTGCCAGCAGGCGGGGACAGAGTGAGGGCTACACCTTC. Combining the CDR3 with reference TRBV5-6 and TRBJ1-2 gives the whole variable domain DAGVTQSPTHLIKTRGQQVTLRCSPKSGHDTVSWYQQALGQGPQFIFQYYEEEERQRGNFPDRFSGHQFPNYSSELNVNALLLGDSALYLCASRRGQSEGYTFGSGTRLTVV.

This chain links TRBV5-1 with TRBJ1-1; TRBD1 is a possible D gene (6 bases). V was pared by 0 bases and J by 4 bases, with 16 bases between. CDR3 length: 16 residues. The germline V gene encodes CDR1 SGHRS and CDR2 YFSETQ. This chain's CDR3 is CASSLGRGYESTEAFF. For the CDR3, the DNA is TGCGCCAGCAGCTTGGGCAGGGGTTATGAGAGCACTGAAGCTTTCTTT.

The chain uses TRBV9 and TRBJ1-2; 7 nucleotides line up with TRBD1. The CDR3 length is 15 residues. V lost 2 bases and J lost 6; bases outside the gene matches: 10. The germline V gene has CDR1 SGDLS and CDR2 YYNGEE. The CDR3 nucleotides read TGTGCCAGCAGCGTTCGACAGGGCTTACTGGATGGCTACACCTTC. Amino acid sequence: CASSVRQGLLDGYTF.

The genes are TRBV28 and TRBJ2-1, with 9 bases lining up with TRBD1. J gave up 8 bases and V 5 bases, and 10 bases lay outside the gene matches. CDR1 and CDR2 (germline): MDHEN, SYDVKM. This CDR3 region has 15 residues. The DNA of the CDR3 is TGTGCCAGCAGTCCCGCCGGGACAGGGCCCCATGAGCAGTTCTTC. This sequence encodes CASSPAGTGPHEQFF. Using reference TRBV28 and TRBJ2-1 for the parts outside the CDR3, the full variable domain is DVKVTQSSRYLVKRTGEKVFLECVQDMDHENMFWYRQDPGLGLRLIYFSYDVKMKEKGDIPEGYSVSREKKERFSLILESASTNQTSMYLCASSPAGTGPHEQFFGPGTRLTVL.

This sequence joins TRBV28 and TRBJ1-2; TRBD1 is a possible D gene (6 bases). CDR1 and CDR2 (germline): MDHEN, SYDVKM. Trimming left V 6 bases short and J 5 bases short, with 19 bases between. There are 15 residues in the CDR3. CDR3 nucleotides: TGTGCCAGCAGCCTGGGCGGGGGGCGAGGGTATGGCTACACCTTC. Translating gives CASSLGGGRGYGYTF.

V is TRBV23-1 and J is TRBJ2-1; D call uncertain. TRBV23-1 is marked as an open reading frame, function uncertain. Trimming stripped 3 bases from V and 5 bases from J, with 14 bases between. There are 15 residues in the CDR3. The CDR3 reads CASSQSAEWDNEQFF. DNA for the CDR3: TGCGCCAGCAGTCAGTCGGCGGAATGGGACAATGAGCAGTTCTTC.

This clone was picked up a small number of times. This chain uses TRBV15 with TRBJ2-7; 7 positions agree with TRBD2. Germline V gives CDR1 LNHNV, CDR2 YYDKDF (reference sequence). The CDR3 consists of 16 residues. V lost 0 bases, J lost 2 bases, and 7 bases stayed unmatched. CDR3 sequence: CATSRDWGGTTYEQYF. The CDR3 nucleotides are TGTGCCACCAGCAGAGATTGGGGAGGGACCACCTACGAGCAGTACTTC.

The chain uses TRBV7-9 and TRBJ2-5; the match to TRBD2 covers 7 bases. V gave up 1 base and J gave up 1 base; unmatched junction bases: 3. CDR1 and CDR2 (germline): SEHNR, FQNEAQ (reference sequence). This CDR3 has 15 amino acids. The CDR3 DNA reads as TGTGCCAGCAGCTTAGTCGGGGGGAGCCAAGAGACCCAGTACTTC. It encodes CASSLVGGSQETQYF.

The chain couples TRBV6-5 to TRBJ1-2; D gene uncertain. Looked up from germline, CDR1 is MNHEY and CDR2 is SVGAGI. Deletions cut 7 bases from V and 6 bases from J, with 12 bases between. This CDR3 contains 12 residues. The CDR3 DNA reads TGTGCCAGCAAGACACCTGAAAATGGCTACACCTTC. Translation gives CASKTPENGYTF.

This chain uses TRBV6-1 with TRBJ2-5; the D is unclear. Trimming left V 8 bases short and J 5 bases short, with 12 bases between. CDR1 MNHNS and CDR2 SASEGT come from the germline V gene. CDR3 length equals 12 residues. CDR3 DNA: TGTGCCAGCCCCGACCTCGGGGAGACCCAGTACTTC. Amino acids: CASPDLGETQYF.

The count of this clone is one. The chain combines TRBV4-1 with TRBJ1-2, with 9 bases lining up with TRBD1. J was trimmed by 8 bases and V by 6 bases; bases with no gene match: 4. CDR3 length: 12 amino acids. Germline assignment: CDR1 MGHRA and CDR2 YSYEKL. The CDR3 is CASSPGTGGYTF. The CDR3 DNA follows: TGCGCCAGCAGTCCCGGGACAGGGGGCTACACCTTC.

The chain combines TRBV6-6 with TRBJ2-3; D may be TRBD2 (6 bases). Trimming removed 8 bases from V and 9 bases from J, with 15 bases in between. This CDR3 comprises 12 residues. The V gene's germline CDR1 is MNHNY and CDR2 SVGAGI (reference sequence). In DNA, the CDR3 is TGTGCCAGCGAGGCCCGGGCGGGGACGCAGTATTTT. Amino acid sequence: CASEARAGTQYF.

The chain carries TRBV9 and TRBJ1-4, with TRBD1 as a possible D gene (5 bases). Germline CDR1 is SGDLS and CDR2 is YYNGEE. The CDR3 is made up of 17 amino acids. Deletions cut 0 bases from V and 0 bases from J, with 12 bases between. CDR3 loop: CASSVAAGKATNEKLFF. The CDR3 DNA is TGTGCCAGCAGCGTAGCGGCAGGGAAGGCAACTAATGAAAAACTGTTTTTT.

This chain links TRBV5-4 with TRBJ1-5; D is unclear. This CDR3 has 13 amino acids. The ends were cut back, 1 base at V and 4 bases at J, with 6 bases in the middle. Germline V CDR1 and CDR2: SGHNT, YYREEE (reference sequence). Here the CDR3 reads CASSLRRNQPQHF. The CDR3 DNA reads TGTGCCAGCAGCTTGAGGCGGAATCAGCCCCAGCATTTT. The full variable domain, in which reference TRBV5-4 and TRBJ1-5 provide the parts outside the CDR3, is ETGVTQSPTHLIKTRGQQVTLRCSSQSGHNTVSWYQQALGQGPQFIFQYYREEENGRGNFPPRFSGLQFPNYSSELNVNALELDDSALYLCASSLRRNQPQHFGDGTRLSIL.

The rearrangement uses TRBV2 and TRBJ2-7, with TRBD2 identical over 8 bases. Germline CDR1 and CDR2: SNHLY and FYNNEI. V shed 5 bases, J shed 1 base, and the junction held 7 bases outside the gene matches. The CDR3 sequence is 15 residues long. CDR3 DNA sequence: TGTGCCAGCAGTAGTTTGACTAGCGCTTCCTACGAGCAGTACGTC. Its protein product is CASSSLTSASYEQYV.

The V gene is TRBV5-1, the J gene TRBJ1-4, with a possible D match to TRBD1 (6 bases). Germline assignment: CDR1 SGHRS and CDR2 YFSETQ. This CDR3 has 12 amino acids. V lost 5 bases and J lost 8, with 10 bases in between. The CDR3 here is CASRDSDEKLFF. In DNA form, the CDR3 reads TGCGCCAGCAGGGACAGTGACGAAAAACTGTTTTTT. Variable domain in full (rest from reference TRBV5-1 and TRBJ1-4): KAGVTQTPRYLIKTRGQQVTLSCSPISGHRSVSWYQQTPGQGLQFLFEYFSETQRNKGNFPGRFSGRQFSNSRSEMNVSTLELGDSALYLCASRDSDEKLFFGSGTQLSVL.

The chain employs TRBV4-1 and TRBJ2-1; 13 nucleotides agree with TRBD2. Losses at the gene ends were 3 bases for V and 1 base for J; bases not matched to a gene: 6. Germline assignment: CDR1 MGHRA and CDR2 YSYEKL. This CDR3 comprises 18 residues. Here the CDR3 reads CASSQGLAGLTSYNEQFF. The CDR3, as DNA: TGCGCCAGCAGCCAGGGACTAGCGGGATTGACATCCTACAATGAGCAGTTCTTC.

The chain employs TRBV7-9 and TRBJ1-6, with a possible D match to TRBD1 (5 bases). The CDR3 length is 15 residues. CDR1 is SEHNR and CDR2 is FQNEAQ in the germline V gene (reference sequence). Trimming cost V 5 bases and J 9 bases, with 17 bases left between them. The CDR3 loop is CASSPSRGSSSPLHF. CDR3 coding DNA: TGTGCCAGCAGCCCCTCCCGGGGGTCCTCTTCACCCCTCCACTTT.

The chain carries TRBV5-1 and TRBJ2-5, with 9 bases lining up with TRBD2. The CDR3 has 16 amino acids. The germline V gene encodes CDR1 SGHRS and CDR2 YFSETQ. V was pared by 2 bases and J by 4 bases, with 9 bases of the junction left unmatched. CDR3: CASSFGSGGGRETQYF. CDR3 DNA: TGCGCCAGCAGCTTTGGTAGCGGGGGAGGGAGAGAGACCCAGTACTTC.

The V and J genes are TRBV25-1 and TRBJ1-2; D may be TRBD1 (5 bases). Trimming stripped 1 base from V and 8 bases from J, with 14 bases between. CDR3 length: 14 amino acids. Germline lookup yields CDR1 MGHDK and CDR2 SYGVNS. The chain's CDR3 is CASSEFSWGEGYTF. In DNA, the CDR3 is TGTGCCAGCAGTGAATTTTCATGGGGCGAAGGCTACACCTTC.

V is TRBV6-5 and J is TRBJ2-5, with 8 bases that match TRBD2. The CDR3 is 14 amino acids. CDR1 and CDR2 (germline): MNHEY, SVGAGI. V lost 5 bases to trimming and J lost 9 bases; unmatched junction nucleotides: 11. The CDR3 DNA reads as TGTGCCAGCAGTACCTCGGGGGGGCCTCGAGCCCAGTACTTC. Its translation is CASSTSGGPRAQYF.

The CDR3 reads CASSWGQGAGETQYF. As DNA, the CDR3 is TGTGCCAGCAGTTGGGGCCAGGGGGCCGGTGAGACCCAGTACTTC. V usage is TRBV6-6 and J usage is TRBJ2-5; 8 positions agree with TRBD1. Germline V gene sequence: CDR1 MNHNY, CDR2 SVGAGI (reference sequence). J lost 5 bases, V lost 4 bases, and 9 bases had no gene match. This CDR3 region has 15 residues.

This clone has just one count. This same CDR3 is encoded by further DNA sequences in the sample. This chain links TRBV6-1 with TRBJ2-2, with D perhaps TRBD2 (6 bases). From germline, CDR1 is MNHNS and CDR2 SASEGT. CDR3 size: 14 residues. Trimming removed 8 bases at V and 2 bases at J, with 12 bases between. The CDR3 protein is CASRGLANTGELFF. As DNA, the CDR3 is TGTGCCAGCCGGGGACTTGCTAACACCGGGGAGCTGTTTTTT.

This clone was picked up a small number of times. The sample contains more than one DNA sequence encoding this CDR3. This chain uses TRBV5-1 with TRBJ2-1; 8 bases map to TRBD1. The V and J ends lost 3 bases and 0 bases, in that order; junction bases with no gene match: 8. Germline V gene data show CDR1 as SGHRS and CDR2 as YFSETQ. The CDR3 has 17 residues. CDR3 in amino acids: CASSWGGQGSSYNEQFF. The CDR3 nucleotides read TGCGCCAGCAGCTGGGGCGGACAGGGTAGCTCCTACAATGAGCAGTTCTTC.

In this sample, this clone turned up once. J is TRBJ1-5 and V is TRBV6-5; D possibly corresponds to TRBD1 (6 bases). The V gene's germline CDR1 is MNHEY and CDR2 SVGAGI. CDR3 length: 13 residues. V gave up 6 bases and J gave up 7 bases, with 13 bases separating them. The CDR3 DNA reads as TGTGCCAGCAGCTACAGGGAGGGCCAGCCCCAGCATTTT. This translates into CASSYREGQPQHF.

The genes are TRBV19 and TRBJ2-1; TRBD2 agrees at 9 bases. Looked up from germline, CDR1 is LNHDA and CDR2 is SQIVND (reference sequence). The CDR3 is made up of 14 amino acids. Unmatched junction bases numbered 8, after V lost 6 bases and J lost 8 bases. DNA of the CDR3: TGTGCCAGTAGCAGCGGGAGGAGTATCGATGAGCAGTTCTTC. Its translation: CASSSGRSIDEQFF.

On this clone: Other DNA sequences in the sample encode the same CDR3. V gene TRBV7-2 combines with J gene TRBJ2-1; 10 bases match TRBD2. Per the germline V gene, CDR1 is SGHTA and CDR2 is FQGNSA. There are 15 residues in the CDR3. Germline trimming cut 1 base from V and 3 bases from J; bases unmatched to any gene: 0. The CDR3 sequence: CASSLVAGGYNEQFF. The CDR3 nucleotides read TGTGCCAGCAGCTTAGTAGCGGGGGGCTACAATGAGCAGTTCTTC.

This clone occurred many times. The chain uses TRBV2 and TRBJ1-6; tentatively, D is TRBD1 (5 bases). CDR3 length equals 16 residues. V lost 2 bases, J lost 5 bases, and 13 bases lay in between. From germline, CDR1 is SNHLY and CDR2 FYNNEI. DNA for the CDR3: TGTGCCAGCAGTGAATTGGGAGGGGCTAATAATTCACCCCTCCACTTT. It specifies CASSELGGANNSPLHF. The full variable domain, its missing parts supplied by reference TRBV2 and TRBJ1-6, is EPEVTQTPSHQVTQMGQEVILRCVPISNHLYFYWYRQILGQKVEFLVSFYNNEISEKSEIFDDQFSVERPDGSNFTLKIRSTKLEDSAMYFCASSELGGANNSPLHFGNGTRLTVT.